This T cell receptor (beta chain) appears in the sequencing data of a study of T-cell memory formation after mild COVID-19. Study-wide context: Among the donors, TCR clusters were largely specific to each donor.

J was trimmed by 2 bases and V by 5 bases; bases with no gene match: 3. This CDR3 is 14 amino acids long. The V gene's germline CDR1 is SEHNR and CDR2 FQNEAQ (reference sequence). About this clonotype itself: The antigen is not known.

Constant-segment-primed 5'RACE gave TCR alpha and TCR beta cDNA libraries with sample barcodes and UMIs. From the 5' RACE reads, TCRdb called clonotypes with MiXCR, one entry per CDR3 protein. This table holds 68,000 or so distinct CDR3 sequences, about a sixth found once. Study outcomes and limitations: That cross-reactive memory joined was suggested by some responding clones appearing in pre-infection memory. CM and EM subsets held most contracting CD4+ clones; EMRA held CD8+ ones.

The rearrangement uses TRBV7-9 and TRBJ1-3; 7 bases match TRBD1. This receptor was obtained from an adult woman who had mild COVID-19 (a few samples of this study predate the infection). Cell type and time point are not known. The sequencing sample was made of PBMCs or a T cell subset sorted from them (not recorded which). The CDR3 DNA reads as TGTGCCAGCAGCCCCGACAGGGCTGGAAACACCATATATTTT. This gives the protein CASSPDRAGNTIYF.